The 26 T cell receptor beta chains in this list originate from one sample, sequenced in a study of T cell changes during pregnancy in multiple sclerosis. Profiled with immunoSEQ multiplex PCR; TCRdb holds only in-frame clones, not every one. The sample holds tens of thousands of clones, around nine tenths seen once. This sample comprised CD4+ T cells from peripheral blood mononuclear cells, obtained in the first trimester of pregnancy. The receptors were sampled from a female donor in good health, enrolled as a control in a pregnancy study.

V gene TRBV7-2 combines with J gene TRBJ2-7, with a possible D match to TRBD2 (5 bases). Deletions cut 3 bases from V and 1 base from J, with 10 bases between. The CDR3 is made up of 14 amino acids. The V gene's germline CDR1 is SGHTA and CDR2 FQGNSA. The CDR3: CASSFATNSYEQYF. CDR3 sequence (DNA): TGTGCCAGCAGCTTCGCGACTAATTCCTACGAGCAGTACTTC.

CDR3 in amino acids: CASSSTGATYEQYF. The CDR3 coding sequence is TGTGCCAGCAGCTCGACAGGGGCGACCTACGAGCAGTACTTC. The gene calls are TRBV7-2 and TRBJ2-7; 8 nucleotides agree with TRBD1. CDR1 and CDR2 (germline): SGHTA, FQGNSA. V shed 4 bases, J shed 2 bases, and the junction held 4 bases outside the gene matches. CDR3 size: 14 residues.

V is TRBV6-1 and J is TRBJ2-7, with 12 bases matching TRBD2. The CDR3 runs to 13 residues. The V and J ends lost 8 bases and 6 bases, in that order; junction bases with no gene match: 5. CDR1 is MNHNS and CDR2 is SASEGT in the germline V gene. The CDR3 nucleotides read TGTGCCAGCCGGACTAGCGGGACGCCCGAGCAGTACTTC. It encodes CASRTSGTPEQYF.

This chain uses TRBV4-1 with TRBJ1-4; D perhaps matches TRBD1 (6 bases). CDR3 size: 17 residues. Between the trimmed V and J ends, which lost 4 bases and 0 bases, there was a span of 15 bases. The germline V gene has CDR1 MGHRA and CDR2 YSYEKL. The CDR3 loop reads CASSLGQHPTTNEKLFF. CDR3 bases: TGCGCCAGCAGCCTGGGACAACACCCCACAACTAATGAAAAACTGTTTTTT.

The chain carries TRBV18 and TRBJ1-4, with D possibly being TRBD1 (6 bases). Germline V gene lookup returns CDR1 KGHSH and CDR2 LQKENI. V shed 2 bases and J shed 7 bases, with 14 bases lying between them. CDR3 length equals 15 residues. Here the CDR3 reads CASSPTARGLEKLFF. The DNA of the CDR3 is TGTGCCAGCTCACCAACCGCCAGGGGCCTTGAAAAACTGTTTTTT.

This clone was seen only a few times. The J gene is TRBJ1-6, the V gene TRBV2; a possible D gene is TRBD1 (6 bases). Trimming took off 6 bases at V and 6 bases at J, with 15 bases between the two ends. Germline CDR1 and CDR2: SNHLY and FYNNEI. The CDR3 has 15 residues. The CDR3 DNA is TGTGCCAGCAGCTACCTTACAGGGAGTAATTCACCCCTCCACTTT. As protein: CASSYLTGSNSPLHF.

A single count supports this clone. The chain couples TRBV28 to TRBJ2-7; 7 bases line up with TRBD2. The V segment lost 7 bases and the J segment 5 bases; nucleotides outside the gene matches: 8. Germline V CDR1 and CDR2: MDHEN, SYDVKM. This CDR3 is built from 13 residues. This CDR3 is CASTSGGYHEQYF. The DNA of the CDR3 is TGTGCCAGCACCTCCGGGGGGTACCACGAGCAGTACTTC.

This clone was detected only once. The chain is built from TRBV15 and TRBJ1-2, with a possible D match to TRBD1 (5 bases). Germline V gene lookup returns CDR1 LNHNV and CDR2 YYDKDF (reference sequence). The V end lost 1 base, the J end lost 0 bases, and 15 bases lay between the germline ends. The CDR3 is 17 residues long. The CDR3 protein is CATSRGPYQGANYGYTF. The CDR3 DNA follows: TGTGCCACCAGCAGAGGTCCTTATCAGGGTGCTAACTATGGCTACACCTTC.

The chain carries TRBV11-3 and TRBJ2-7; 12 positions match TRBD1. V dropped 4 bases and J dropped 4; count of bases not matched to a gene: 8. The CDR3 runs 16 residues. Germline CDR1 and CDR2: SGHNT and YENEEA. In DNA, the CDR3 is TGTGCCAGCAGCTGTCCCGGGACAGGGGGCCTTTACGAGCAGTACTTC. Its protein product is CASSCPGTGGLYEQYF. Variable domain in full (rest from reference TRBV11-3 and TRBJ2-7): EAGVVQSPRYKIIEKKQPVAFWCNPISGHNTLYWYLQNLGQGPELLIRYENEEAVDDSQLPKDRFSAERLKGVDSTLKIQPAELGDSAVYLCASSCPGTGGLYEQYFGPGTRLTVT.

This clone was seen once. This chain connects TRBV28 to TRBJ2-1; D possibly corresponds to TRBD2 (6 bases). Germline CDR1 reads MDHEN; CDR2 reads SYDVKM. There are 13 residues in the CDR3. V lost 6 bases and J 7 bases, leaving 13 bases between the germline ends. In DNA, the CDR3 is TGTGCCAGCAGCTCCCTGGCGGGGAATGAGCAGTTCTTC. Its translation: CASSSLAGNEQFF.

The J gene is TRBJ1-1, the V gene TRBV18; maybe TRBD1 (6 bases). The V end was cut by 4 bases, the J end by 8 bases, with 14 bases between. The CDR3 has 13 amino acids. CDR1 KGHSH and CDR2 LQKENI come from the germline V gene. CDR3 region: CASSRPAGEEAFF. DNA of the CDR3: TGTGCCAGCTCACGACCGGCAGGGGAGGAAGCTTTCTTT.

The chain joins TRBV5-1 to TRBJ1-1; D may be TRBD1 (5 bases). V lost 0 bases and J 5 bases, leaving 17 bases between the germline ends. This CDR3 spans 16 amino acids. CDR1 SGHRS and CDR2 YFSETQ come from the germline V gene. The CDR3 spells CASSLDGLPKGTEAFF. The CDR3 region has the DNA TGCGCCAGCAGCTTGGACGGGCTCCCCAAGGGGACTGAAGCTTTCTTT.

The table lists this clone with a count of one. This rearrangement joins TRBV18 to TRBJ2-7, with TRBD1 as a possible D gene (6 bases). V dropped 3 bases and J dropped 3 bases, with 18 bases sitting between them. This CDR3 contains 16 residues. In germline, CDR1 is KGHSH, CDR2 LQKENI. This CDR3 is CASSPRSQGKGYEQYF. In nucleotides, the CDR3 is TGTGCCAGCTCACCGCGCTCCCAGGGGAAAGGCTACGAGCAGTACTTC.

The V gene is TRBV15, the J gene TRBJ2-7; 7 nucleotides agree with TRBD1. The CDR3 extends over 13 amino acids. CDR1 is LNHNV and CDR2 is YYDKDF in the germline V gene (reference sequence). J was trimmed by 4 bases and V by 0 bases; bases with no gene match: 0. CDR3 amino acids: CATSRDRGYEQYF. DNA of the CDR3: TGTGCCACCAGCAGAGACAGGGGGTACGAGCAGTACTTC.

V usage is TRBV5-1 and J usage is TRBJ1-1; TRBD1 might be the D (6 bases). The CDR3 has 20 residues. V was cut by 5 bases and J by 3 bases, with 32 bases left in between. In germline, CDR1 is SGHRS, CDR2 YFSETQ. CDR3 nucleotides: TGCGCCAGCAGACCGAGTAATTCCCGGGACAAGCTCTGGTCGTACACTGAAGCTTTCTTT. Its protein is CASRPSNSRDKLWSYTEAFF.

The chain carries TRBV5-4 and TRBJ2-2; 13 bases are shared with TRBD2. The ends lost 0 bases at V and 6 bases at J; junction bases unmatched: 8. The CDR3 is 18 amino acids. Germline CDR1 reads SGHNT; CDR2 reads YYREEE (reference sequence). CDR3 amino acids: CASSLEWTSGRRAGELFF. In DNA form, the CDR3 reads TGTGCCAGCAGCTTGGAATGGACTAGCGGGAGAAGGGCCGGGGAGCTGTTTTTT.

The chain links TRBV2 to TRBJ1-2; D is undetermined. There are 14 residues in the CDR3. Per the germline V gene, CDR1 is SNHLY and CDR2 is FYNNEI. V lost 5 bases and J lost 5, with 15 bases in between. The CDR3: CASSISNIGYGYTF. DNA for the CDR3: TGTGCCAGCAGTATTTCCAACATCGGGTATGGCTACACCTTC.

The chain links TRBV7-9 to TRBJ1-5, with TRBD1 as a possible D gene (5 bases). Germline values: CDR1 SEHNR, CDR2 FQNEAQ (reference sequence). The CDR3 consists of 14 residues. The germline V and J ends were trimmed by 7 bases and 2 bases, with 12 bases remaining between them. This CDR3 is CASNRGEGNQPQHF. Here the CDR3 DNA reads TGTGCCAGCAACCGAGGGGAGGGCAATCAGCCCCAGCATTTT.

This chain uses TRBV9 with TRBJ1-1; D uncertain. Trimming cost V 0 bases and J 7 bases, with 10 bases left between them. The CDR3 runs to 13 residues. Germline V gene data show CDR1 as SGDLS and CDR2 as YYNGEE. The chain's CDR3 is CASSVVAQIEAFF. As DNA, the CDR3 is TGTGCCAGCAGCGTAGTTGCCCAGATTGAAGCTTTCTTT. The full variable domain, with the rest looked up from reference TRBV9 and TRBJ1-1, is DSGVTQTPKHLITATGQRVTLRCSPRSGDLSVYWYQQSLDQGLQFLIQYYNGEERAKGNILERFSAQQFPDLHSELNLSSLELGDSALYFCASSVVAQIEAFFGQGTRLTVV.

The CDR3 DNA reads as TGTGCCTGGAGGGGGAGGTTTTCGGCAGACGGCTACACCTTC. Its translation: CAWRGRFSADGYTF. The V and J genes are TRBV30 and TRBJ1-2; no clear D. V was trimmed by 3 bases and J by 8 bases, leaving 19 bases between them. The CDR3 consists of 14 residues. Germline V gives CDR1 GTSNPN, CDR2 SVGIG (reference sequence).

This clone was counted a few times. The V gene is TRBV19, the J gene TRBJ1-2; no clear D gene. The CDR3 consists of 13 residues. Germline CDR1 is LNHDA and CDR2 is SQIVND (reference sequence). V was cut by 5 bases and J by 3 bases, with 10 bases left in between. The CDR3 here is CASSAQIHYGYTF. CDR3 in DNA: TGTGCCAGTAGTGCACAGATCCACTATGGCTACACCTTC.

The chain has TRBV2 and TRBJ2-5; 7 bases match TRBD1. V lost 8 bases to trimming and J lost 1 base; unmatched junction nucleotides: 4. Germline values: CDR1 SNHLY, CDR2 FYNNEI. CDR3 length equals 13 residues. The DNA of the CDR3 is TGTGCCAGCGGCCGGGACAGCCAAGAGACCCAGTACTTC. Translated, it gives CASGRDSQETQYF.

Only one count was recorded for this clone. The chain is built from TRBV9 and TRBJ2-5; 9 bases agree with TRBD2. The V segment lost 2 bases and the J segment 5 bases; nucleotides outside the gene matches: 10. The CDR3 has 16 amino acids. Germline V CDR1 and CDR2: SGDLS, YYNGEE. Written as DNA, the CDR3 is TGTGCCAGCAGCGTCACACCGGGACTAGCTCCCGAGACCCAGTACTTC. Its protein is CASSVTPGLAPETQYF.

Concerning this clone: Germline and junction disagree at one end, which may indicate a read error. The rearrangement links TRBV28 to TRBJ2-4; 8 bases fit TRBD2. CDR3 length: 12 amino acids. Germline assignment: CDR1 MDHEN and CDR2 SYDVKM. The CDR3 sequence: CASRITSGPPVF. The CDR3 region has the DNA TGTGCCAGCAGGATTACTAGCGGTCCTCCTGTCTTC. The whole variable domain, filled in from reference TRBV28 and TRBJ2-4, reads DVKVTQSSRYLVKRTGEKVFLECVQDMDHENMFWYRQDPGLGLRLIYFSYDVKMKEKGDIPEGYSVSREKKERFSLILESASTNQTSMYLCASRITSGPPVFGAGTRLSVL.

V and J are TRBV27 and TRBJ1-1; no clear D. Trimming took 5 bases from V and 7 from J, leaving 11 bases between them. CDR3 length: 12 residues. The germline CDR1 and CDR2 sequences are MNHEY and SMNVEV (reference sequence). The CDR3 loop reads CASSLDGYEAFF. As DNA, the CDR3 is TGTGCCAGCAGTCTAGACGGGTATGAAGCTTTCTTT.

The chain recombines TRBV2 with TRBJ1-2; unclear D gene. Germline assignment: CDR1 SNHLY and CDR2 FYNNEI. The CDR3 loop spans 12 amino acids. The V end lost 3 bases, the J end lost 3 bases, and 5 bases lay between the germline ends. The CDR3 reads CASSDQDYGYTF. The CDR3 DNA reads as TGTGCCAGCAGTGACCAGGACTATGGCTACACCTTC.